Following are 2 T cell receptor beta chains from one sample sequenced in a study of T cells in Graves' hyperthyroidism and ophthalmopathy. Regions amplified from RNA transcripts were the TCR beta CDR3 regions. The TCR CDR3 first-round RT-PCR relied on the HTBI primer set. TCRdb re-called the multiplex PCR reads through MiXCR, storing one row per CDR3 protein. The table has about 200,000 distinct CDR3 sequences, around 16% seen once; the top ten hold around 47%. Sequencing was done on a sample of blood. These TCRs come from a man aged 40-49 years with Graves' hyperthyroidism.

The chain joins TRBV10-2 to TRBJ2-3; 14 positions match TRBD2. V was pared by 4 bases and J by 0 bases, with 0 bases of the junction left unmatched. Germline V gives CDR1 WSHSY, CDR2 SAAADI. The CDR3 contains 16 residues. CDR3 nucleotides: TGCGCCAGCAGTGGGACTAGCGGGGGGAGCACAGATACGCAGTATTTT. Amino acids: CASSGTSGGSTDTQYF.

The chain employs TRBV6-2 or TRBV6-3 and TRBJ2-2; 7 nucleotides line up with TRBD1. Per germline, CDR1 MNHEY and CDR2 SVGEGT. Trimming took 6 bases from V and 6 from J; bases not matched to a gene: 7. This CDR3 has 14 residues. CDR3 bases: TGTGCCAGCAGCCTGGGACAGCACCCCGGGGAGCTGTTTTTT. Translating gives CASSLGQHPGELFF.